This is a list of T cell receptor beta chains from one sample in a study of blood T cell repertoires in COVID-19. The repertoire was sequenced with immunoSEQ multiplex PCR; TCRdb's copy has only in-frame clones and lacks some. The sample has approximately 98,000 clones, just over 70% seen once. Material for sequencing was peripheral blood. These receptors were obtained from a woman between 40 and 50 years old with acute or convalescent COVID-19. CDR3s include the opening cysteine and the closing phenylalanine or tryptophan. Fields, in order: V gene, clone size, J gene, D gene, CDR3 protein, CDR3 DNA. D genes are given only for firm matches. The listing skips clone size in some rows; elsewhere it reads once, few, many or a size class.

v_gene: TRBV7-3
abundance: NA
j_gene: TRBJ2-7
d_gene: TRBD2
CDR3aa: CASSLRETSEQYF
CDR3nt: TGTGCCAGCAGCTTGCGGGAGACAAGCGAGCAGTACTTC

v_gene: TRBV5-1
abundance: once
j_gene: TRBJ1-4
d_gene: TRBD1
CDR3aa: CASSLAGTGVTEKLFF
CDR3nt: TGCGCCAGCAGCTTGGCCGGGACAGGGGTTACCGAAAAACTGTTTTTT

v_gene: TRBV9
abundance: once
j_gene: TRBJ2-1
d_gene: TRBD2
CDR3aa: CASSPRLAGFEQFF
CDR3nt: TGTGCCAGCAGCCCCCGACTAGCGGGATTTGAGCAGTTCTTC

v_gene: TRBV30
abundance: NA
j_gene: TRBJ1-6
d_gene: NA
CDR3aa: CAWSALVSDSPLHF
CDR3nt: TGTGCCTGGAGTGCCCTCGTGTCGGATTCACCCCTCCACTTT

v_gene: TRBV7-3
abundance: few
j_gene: TRBJ1-2
d_gene: TRBD1
CDR3aa: CASSFSGTGYGYTF
CDR3nt: TGTGCCAGCAGCTTCTCCGGGACAGGGTACGGCTACACCTTC

v_gene: TRBV7-9
abundance: NA
j_gene: TRBJ1-1
d_gene: NA
CDR3aa: CASSIMSLNTEAFF
CDR3nt: TGTGCCAGCAGCATTATGAGCCTGAACACTGAAGCTTTCTTT

v_gene: TRBV28
abundance: NA
j_gene: TRBJ2-3
d_gene: NA
CDR3aa: CASSLRDRDTDTQYF
CDR3nt: TGTGCCAGCAGTCTGCGGGACAGAGACACAGATACGCAGTATTTT

v_gene: TRBV5-1
abundance: NA
j_gene: TRBJ1-2
d_gene: NA
CDR3aa: CASSLADVRQSYGYTF
CDR3nt: TGCGCCAGCAGCTTGGCCGATGTGAGACAGAGCTATGGCTACACCTTC

v_gene: TRBV28
abundance: NA
j_gene: TRBJ2-2
d_gene: NA
CDR3aa: CAGLANTGELFF
CDR3nt: TGTGCCGGGCTGGCGAACACCGGGGAGCTGTTTTTT

v_gene: TRBV14
abundance: NA
j_gene: TRBJ1-1
d_gene: NA
CDR3aa: CASSPPGVDTEAFF
CDR3nt: TGTGCCAGCAGCCCTCCGGGGGTGGACACTGAAGCTTTCTTT

v_gene: TRBV2
abundance: NA
j_gene: TRBJ2-7
d_gene: TRBD1
CDR3aa: CASSMDRGYEQYF
CDR3nt: TGTGCCAGCAGTATGGACAGGGGCTACGAGCAGTACTTC

v_gene: TRBV7-6
abundance: NA
j_gene: TRBJ2-5
d_gene: TRBD2
CDR3aa: CASSSSGGALGETQYF
CDR3nt: TGTGCCAGCAGCTCCTCCGGGGGGGCGCTTGGAGAGACCCAGTACTTC

v_gene: TRBV19
abundance: NA
j_gene: TRBJ1-2
d_gene: NA
CDR3aa: CASARWQAVSKGYTF
CDR3nt: TGTGCCAGTGCACGGTGGCAGGCCGTTTCAAAGGGCTACACCTTC

v_gene: TRBV7-9
abundance: NA
j_gene: TRBJ1-1
d_gene: NA
CDR3aa: CASSLDSTFQLHKNTEAFF
CDR3nt: TGTGCCAGCAGCTTAGACAGTACTTTCCAATTGCACAAGAACACTGAAGCTTTCTTT

v_gene: TRBV27
abundance: once
j_gene: TRBJ2-7
d_gene: NA
CDR3aa: CASSPPGVQDEQYF
CDR3nt: TGTGCCAGCAGCCCCCCAGGGGTGCAAGACGAGCAGTACTTC

v_gene: TRBV5-1
abundance: NA
j_gene: TRBJ1-1
d_gene: NA
CDR3aa: CASSFIGGDTEAFF
CDR3nt: TGCGCCAGCAGCTTCATAGGTGGAGACACTGAAGCTTTCTTT

v_gene: TRBV28
abundance: NA
j_gene: TRBJ2-1
d_gene: NA
CDR3aa: CASSLLGQDNEQFF
CDR3nt: TGTGCCAGCAGTTTATTGGGGCAGGACAATGAGCAGTTCTTC

v_gene: TRBV20-1
abundance: few
j_gene: TRBJ1-1
d_gene: NA
CDR3aa: CSASESGLETEAFF
CDR3nt: TGCAGTGCTAGTGAGTCGGGGTTGGAGACTGAAGCTTTCTTT